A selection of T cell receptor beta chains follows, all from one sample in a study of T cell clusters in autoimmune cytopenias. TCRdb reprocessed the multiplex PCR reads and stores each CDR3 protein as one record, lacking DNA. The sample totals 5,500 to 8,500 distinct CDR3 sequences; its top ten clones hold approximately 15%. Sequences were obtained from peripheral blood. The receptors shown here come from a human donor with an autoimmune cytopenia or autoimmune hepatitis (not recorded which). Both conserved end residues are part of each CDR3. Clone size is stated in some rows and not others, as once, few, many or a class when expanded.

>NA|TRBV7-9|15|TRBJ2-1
CASSSPGLNYNEQFF
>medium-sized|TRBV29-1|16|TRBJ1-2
CSVEDPMGQMYYGYTF
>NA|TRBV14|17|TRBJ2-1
CASSRIVTSGSYNEQFF
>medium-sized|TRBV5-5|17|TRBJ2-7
CASSWGGLAGDSYEQYF
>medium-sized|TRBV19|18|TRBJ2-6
CASSKRRDGSSGANVLTF
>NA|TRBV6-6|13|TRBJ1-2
CASSYSGAGGYTF
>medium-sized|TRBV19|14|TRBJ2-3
CASRTGGAPDTQYF
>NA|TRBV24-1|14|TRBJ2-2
CATRGQGATGELFF
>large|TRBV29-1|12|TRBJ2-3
CSVVRGPDTQYF
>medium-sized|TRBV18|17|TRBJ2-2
CASSPGTSGKITGELFF
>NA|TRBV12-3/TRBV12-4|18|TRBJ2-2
CASTRGTSGIYGTGELFF
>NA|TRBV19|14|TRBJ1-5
CASTQQGNNQPQHF
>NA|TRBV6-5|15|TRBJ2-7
CASRPVGQGTYEQYF
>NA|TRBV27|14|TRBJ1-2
CASSSGLNYRGYTF
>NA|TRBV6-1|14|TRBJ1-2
CASSELTESYGYTF
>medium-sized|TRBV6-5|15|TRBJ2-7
CASSYSAGGSYEQYF
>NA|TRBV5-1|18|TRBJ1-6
CASSLEPPRSSYNSPLHF
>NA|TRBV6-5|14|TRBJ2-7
CASSSRDTSYEQYF
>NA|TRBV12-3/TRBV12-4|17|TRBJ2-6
CASSLGTARSGANVLTF
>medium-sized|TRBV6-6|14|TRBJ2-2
CASSYTENTGELFF
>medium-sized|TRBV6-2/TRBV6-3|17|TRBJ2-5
CASSTPQLRQGQETQYF
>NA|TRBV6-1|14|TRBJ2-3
CASSAAGSTDTQYF
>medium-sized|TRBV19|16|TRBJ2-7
CASSIFGVGQDYEQYF
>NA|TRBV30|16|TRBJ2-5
CAWRYPGLGHQETQYF
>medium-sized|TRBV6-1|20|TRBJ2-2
CASSEARDRGLAGPLGELFF
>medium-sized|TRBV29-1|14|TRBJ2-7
CSVPSGRAPYEQYF
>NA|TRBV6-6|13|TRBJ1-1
CASGVGLGLEAFF
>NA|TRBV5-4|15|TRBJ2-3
CASSAVAAPTDTQYF
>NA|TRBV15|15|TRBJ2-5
CATSVTQLLQETQYF
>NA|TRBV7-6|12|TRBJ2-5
CASSPRGETQYF
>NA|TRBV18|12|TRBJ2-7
CASSGQLREQYF
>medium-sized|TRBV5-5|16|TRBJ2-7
CASSLALTGSSYEQYF
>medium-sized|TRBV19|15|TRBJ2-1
CASSIRQGGSNEQFF